Below are 23 T cell receptor beta chains sequenced from a single sample in a study of blood T cell repertoires in COVID-19. TCRdb's table, derived via immunoSEQ multiplex PCR, lists solely in-frame clones and lacks some. There are hundreds of thousands of clones in the sample; around 86% occur only once, and approximately 5.5% lies in the top ten. Sequencing used PBMCs or T cells enriched from blood (not recorded which). These receptors originate from a man aged 55-75 years who had recovered from COVID-19.

The chain couples TRBV7-2 to TRBJ1-4; TRBD1 might be the D (5 bases). V lost 0 bases to trimming and J lost 1 base, with 6 bases between them. This CDR3 region has 15 residues. Germline CDR1 reads SGHTA; CDR2 reads FQGNSA. The CDR3 DNA follows: TGTGCCAGCAGCTTAGCAGGGGTAACTAATGAAAAACTGTTTTTT. Translation gives CASSLAGVTNEKLFF. Complete variable domain (other parts from reference TRBV7-2 and TRBJ1-4): GAGVSQSPSNKVTEKGKDVELRCDPISGHTALYWYRQSLGQGLEFLIYFQGNSAPDKSGLPSDRFSAERTGGSVSTLTIQRTQQEDSAVYLCASSLAGVTNEKLFFGSGTQLSVL.

J is TRBJ1-5 and V is TRBV5-4; D gene unclear. The germline gives CDR1 SGHNT, CDR2 YYREEE (reference sequence). V lost 3 bases and J 5 bases, leaving 15 bases between the germline ends. This CDR3 has 15 residues. The CDR3 loop reads CASSSGLAGDQPQHF. In nucleotides, the CDR3 is TGTGCCAGCAGCTCGGGCCTAGCGGGCGATCAGCCCCAGCATTTT.

This chain joins TRBV11-2 and TRBJ2-7; 10 bases line up with TRBD2. CDR3 length equals 15 residues. Germline trimming cut 4 bases from V and 0 bases from J; bases unmatched to any gene: 3. Germline V gene lookup returns CDR1 SGHAT and CDR2 FQNNGV. The DNA of the CDR3 is TGTGCCAGCAGCTCGGGACTAGCGAACTCCTACGAGCAGTACTTC. Its translation: CASSSGLANSYEQYF. The variable domain in full, with the rest retrieved from reference TRBV11-2 and TRBJ2-7, is EAGVAQSPRYKIIEKRQSVAFWCNPISGHATLYWYQQILGQGPKLLIQFQNNGVVDDSQLPKDRFSAERLKGVDSTLKIQPAKLEDSAVYLCASSSGLANSYEQYFGPGTRLTVT.

This clone was detected only a few times. The rearrangement links TRBV2 to TRBJ1-1, with D possibly matching TRBD1 (5 bases). Germline CDR1 and CDR2: SNHLY and FYNNEI. The CDR3 sequence is 14 residues long. Trimming removed 4 bases at V and 1 base at J, with 10 bases between. CDR3 amino acids: CASSVLTENTEAFF. CDR3 in DNA: TGTGCCAGCAGTGTGTTGACAGAGAACACTGAAGCTTTCTTT.

This chain links TRBV27 with TRBJ2-6; no definite D call. This CDR3 has 14 amino acids. Trimming left V 5 bases short and J 0 bases short, with 5 bases between. The germline V gene has CDR1 MNHEY and CDR2 SMNVEV (reference sequence). Here the CDR3 reads CASSPYSGANVLTF. CDR3 nucleotides: TGTGCCAGCAGTCCTTACTCTGGGGCCAACGTCCTGACTTTC.

V usage is TRBV4-1 and J usage is TRBJ1-1; possible D gene TRBD1, 6 bases. The ends were cut back, 4 bases at V and 0 bases at J, with 18 bases in the middle. The germline CDR1 and CDR2 sequences are MGHRA and YSYEKL. There are 17 residues in the CDR3. The CDR3 DNA is TGCGCCAGCAGCCCCCGGTCGTGGGGGCTGATGAACACTGAAGCTTTCTTT. Its translation is CASSPRSWGLMNTEAFF.

The V call is TRBV24-1, the J call TRBJ2-2; the match to TRBD1 covers 8 bases. The germline V gene encodes CDR1 KGHDR and CDR2 SFDVKD. The CDR3 contains 15 residues. V was clipped by 11 bases and J by 2 bases; unmatched bases: 9. DNA for the CDR3: TGTGCCATTAGTCCCGGGACAGGTAACACCGGGGAGCTGTTTTTT. It encodes CAISPGTGNTGELFF.

This clone has only one observation. This sequence joins TRBV6-5 and TRBJ2-1; 7 bases are shared with TRBD2. V trimming: 6 bases; J trimming: 14 bases; junction bases outside the gene matches: 4. CDR1 and CDR2 (germline): MNHEY, SVGAGI. This CDR3 is 10 amino acids long. The chain's CDR3 is CASRGLLEFF. The CDR3 coding sequence is TGTGCCAGCAGGGGACTACTGGAGTTCTTC.

The CDR3 DNA is TGTGCCAGCAGTTCCACTAGCGGGAGTCGAATCGAGCAGTACTTC. As protein: CASSSTSGSRIEQYF. The V call is TRBV27, the J call TRBJ2-7, with 11 nucleotides matching TRBD2. CDR1 is MNHEY and CDR2 is SMNVEV in the germline V gene (reference sequence). V lost 4 bases and J lost 6; bases outside the gene matches: 8. This CDR3 contains 15 residues.

This chain connects TRBV18 to TRBJ2-1; TRBD2 might be the D (6 bases). Deletions cut 3 bases from V and 5 bases from J, with 14 bases between. This CDR3 has 15 residues. Germline V gives CDR1 KGHSH, CDR2 LQKENI. The CDR3 reads CASSPGGIRNNEQFF. For the CDR3, the DNA is TGTGCCAGCTCACCGGGCGGGATAAGGAACAATGAGCAGTTCTTC.

The gene calls are TRBV24-1 and TRBJ2-1; D may be TRBD2 (6 bases). The CDR3 spans 15 residues. Germline assignment: CDR1 KGHDR and CDR2 SFDVKD. Trimming shortened V by 4 bases and J by 5 bases, and 14 bases separated the two germline ends. CDR3 sequence: CATSEGGREDNEQFF. In DNA form, the CDR3 reads TGTGCCACCAGTGAAGGCGGCAGGGAGGACAATGAGCAGTTCTTC.

The chain carries TRBV7-9 and TRBJ2-7; TRBD2 aligns across 9 bases. CDR3 length: 15 amino acids. Trimming removed 2 bases from V and 3 bases from J; junction bases left unmatched: 5. Germline CDR1 and CDR2: SEHNR and FQNEAQ (reference sequence). Written as DNA, the CDR3 is TGTGCCAGCAGCTTAATTGGGACTAGCTTCTACGAGCAGTACTTC. Translated: CASSLIGTSFYEQYF.

The rearrangement joins TRBV11-2 to TRBJ2-5; D uncertain. Between the trimmed V and J ends, which lost 5 bases and 0 bases, there was a span of 13 bases. The length of the CDR3 is 15 residues. Germline CDR1 reads SGHAT; CDR2 reads FQNNGV. This CDR3 is CASSQGDPYQETQYF. DNA for the CDR3: TGTGCCAGCAGCCAAGGAGACCCGTACCAAGAGACCCAGTACTTC.

J is TRBJ2-1 and V is TRBV5-1; 7 positions agree with TRBD2. The CDR3 contains 14 residues. V was clipped by 6 bases and J by 6 bases; unmatched bases: 9. CDR1 and CDR2 from the germline V gene are SGHRS and YFSETQ. The CDR3: CASIQSGIGNEQFF. The DNA of the CDR3 is TGCGCCAGCATCCAGAGCGGGATCGGCAATGAGCAGTTCTTC.

The chain combines TRBV28 with TRBJ1-3; 7 positions agree with TRBD1. Germline V gene lookup returns CDR1 MDHEN and CDR2 SYDVKM. V shed 5 bases, J shed 7 bases, and the junction held 8 bases outside the gene matches. This CDR3 spans 14 amino acids. CDR3 bases: TGTGCCAGCAGTCCCCGACAGGGTTGGAACACCATATATTTT. Translating it yields CASSPRQGWNTIYF.

The chain carries TRBV27 and TRBJ1-5; D may be TRBD1 (6 bases). V was trimmed by 0 bases and J by 6 bases, leaving 12 bases between them. The CDR3 sequence is 15 residues long. Germline V CDR1 and CDR2: MNHEY, SMNVEV (reference sequence). The CDR3 coding sequence is TGTGCCAGCAGTTTATCGACAGGATGGGGTCAGCCCCAGCATTTT. Its protein product is CASSLSTGWGQPQHF.

The chain has TRBV10-3 and TRBJ1-1; no reliable D call. This CDR3 region has 15 residues. V was shortened by 1 base and J by 1 base, with 10 bases between the two germline ends. Germline-derived CDR1 and CDR2 are ENHRY and SYGVKD. CDR3 in amino acids: CAISEWEGGNTEAFF. The CDR3 DNA is TGTGCCATCAGTGAGTGGGAGGGAGGGAACACTGAAGCTTTCTTT.

V is TRBV2 and J is TRBJ1-1; TRBD1 is a possible D gene (5 bases). Germline V gives CDR1 SNHLY, CDR2 FYNNEI. This CDR3 is 13 amino acids long. V gave up 3 bases and J gave up 0 bases, with 5 bases separating them. CDR3 sequence reads: CASSEDMNTEAFF. The CDR3 nucleotides read TGTGCCAGCAGTGAGGACATGAACACTGAAGCTTTCTTT.

The CDR3 is CASSDRGANYGYTF. CDR3 nucleotide sequence: TGTGCCAGCAGCGACAGGGGGGCGAACTATGGCTACACCTTC. This sequence joins TRBV6-5 and TRBJ1-2; 9 nucleotides align to TRBD1. The CDR3 consists of 14 residues. J lost 2 bases, V lost 6 bases, and 4 bases had no gene match. Germline CDR1 is MNHEY and CDR2 is SVGAGI.

This sequence joins TRBV7-9 and TRBJ2-5; 12 bases agree with TRBD2. The CDR3 consists of 17 residues. V lost 2 bases, J lost 3 bases, and 7 bases stayed unmatched. CDR1 is SEHNR, CDR2 FQNEAQ, per germline (reference sequence). The CDR3 sequence: CASSLYITSGRKETQYF. In DNA form, the CDR3 reads TGTGCCAGCAGCTTATATATTACTAGCGGGAGGAAAGAGACCCAGTACTTC. Full variable domain (remainder filled in from reference TRBV7-9 and TRBJ2-5): DTGVSQNPRHKITKRGQNVTFRCDPISEHNRLYWYRQTLGQGPEFLTYFQNEAQLEKSRLLSDRFSAERPKGSFSTLEIQRTEQGDSAMYLCASSLYITSGRKETQYFGPGTRLLVL.

This clone was detected once. The chain combines TRBV6-1 with TRBJ2-3, with 8 positions matching TRBD2. There are 16 residues in the CDR3. V dropped 4 bases and J dropped 2; count of bases not matched to a gene: 8. Germline CDR1 reads MNHNS; CDR2 reads SASEGT. In nucleotides, the CDR3 is TGTGCCAGCAGTGCGCGCGGGACTAGATACACAGATACGCAGTATTTT. This sequence encodes CASSARGTRYTDTQYF.

This rearrangement joins TRBV2 to TRBJ2-7; weak D call: TRBD1 (5 bases). Trimming took off 4 bases at V and 2 bases at J, with 9 bases between the two ends. The germline V gene encodes CDR1 SNHLY and CDR2 FYNNEI. The CDR3 covers 13 residues. This CDR3 reads CASSAQGTYEQYF. In nucleotides, the CDR3 is TGTGCCAGCAGTGCCCAGGGAACCTACGAGCAGTACTTC. Full variable domain (outside the CDR3, taken from reference TRBV2 and TRBJ2-7): EPEVTQTPSHQVTQMGQEVILRCVPISNHLYFYWYRQILGQKVEFLVSFYNNEISEKSEIFDDQFSVERPDGSNFTLKIRSTKLEDSAMYFCASSAQGTYEQYFGPGTRLTVT.

This sequence joins TRBV27 and TRBJ1-2; D possibly corresponds to TRBD1 (6 bases). The CDR3 is 15 residues long. V lost 1 base and J lost 3, with 12 bases in between. Germline lookup yields CDR1 MNHEY and CDR2 SMNVEV (reference sequence). The CDR3 sequence: CASSLLRGADYGYTF. As DNA, the CDR3 is TGTGCCAGCAGTTTATTGCGGGGGGCAGACTATGGCTACACCTTC.